This T cell receptor (beta chain) appears in the sequencing data of a study of T cell responses to AZD1222 COVID-19 vaccine. Some clones are missing from TCRdb's copy, which holds only in-frame ones; the method was immunoSEQ multiplex PCR. The sample records tens of thousands of clones, roughly 88% being singletons. Points from the study as a whole: The repertoires were collected only after the peak T cell response. Reportedly, close to half of spike-specific TCRs are directed against unmutated variant regions. Spike-specific TCR repertoires showed rising breadth and depth after two AZD1222 doses.

The germline V gene has CDR1 MDHEN and CDR2 SYDVKM. V lost 9 bases, J lost 4 bases, and 12 bases lay in between. The CDR3 contains 12 residues. With respect to this clone: Its antigen remains unidentified.

Sequences were derived from peripheral blood, sampled 28 days after the second AZD1222 dose. The receptor was derived from an adult who received the AZD1222 COVID-19 vaccine. This chain links TRBV28 with TRBJ1-1; D gene ambiguous. The CDR3 loop is CASRSEGTEAFF. CDR3 bases: TGTGCCAGTAGGAGTGAAGGCACTGAAGCTTTCTTT.